The 24 T cell receptor beta chains reported below all come from one sample, sequenced in a study of shared clonotypes between healthy human individuals. Profiling relied on immunoSEQ multiplex PCR, and the TCRdb table lists in-frame clones only, not all of them. The profile shows more than 400,000 clones, around 85% of them singletons. Sequences were obtained from PBMCs. These receptors were taken from a woman aged 40 to 55 in good health. Some clones in this sample may be carry-over from other donors' samples.

The chain is built from TRBV7-6 and TRBJ2-1, with 7 bases identical to TRBD1. Germline V gene sequence: CDR1 SGHVS, CDR2 FNYEAQ. The ends lost 5 bases at V and 5 bases at J; junction bases unmatched: 9. The CDR3 contains 15 residues. This CDR3 is CASSVNPGQNNEQFF. CDR3 DNA: TGTGCCAGCAGCGTTAACCCGGGACAGAACAATGAGCAGTTCTTC.

This clone was seen only once. This likely stems from a read error, as it lies one base from a far larger clone. This chain joins TRBV2 and TRBJ2-2; D possibly corresponds to TRBD1 (6 bases). The length of the CDR3 is 14 residues. Germline V gene data show CDR1 as SNHLY and CDR2 as FYNNEI. CDR3 sequence reads: CASSETGSTGELSF. In nucleotides, the CDR3 is TGTGCCAGCAGTGAAACAGGGAGTACCGGGGAGCTGTCTTTT.

A note on this clone: A much larger clone is a single base away; this may be a read error. The V gene is TRBV7-9, the J gene TRBJ1-5; D ambiguous. Per germline, CDR1 SEHNR and CDR2 FQNEAQ (reference sequence). There are 13 residues in the CDR3. The CDR3, as DNA: TGTGCCAACAGCTTTGCGTTCCATCAGCCCCAGCATTTT. It yields the protein CANSFAFHQPQHF. Looking up the rest from reference TRBV7-9 and TRBJ1-5 gives the full variable domain: DTGVSQNPRHKITKRGQNVTFRCDPISEHNRLYWYRQTLGQGPEFLTYFQNEAQLEKSRLLSDRFSAERPKGSFSTLEIQRTEQGDSAMYLCANSFAFHQPQHFGDGTRLSIL.

Comments on this clone: A far larger clone lies a single base away; this is likely a read error. V gene TRBV18 combines with J gene TRBJ2-7; TRBD2 aligns across 13 bases. This CDR3 region has 15 residues. The germline V gene encodes CDR1 KGHSH and CDR2 LQKENI. V was clipped by 11 bases and J by 5 bases; unmatched bases: 12. In nucleotides, the CDR3 is TGTGCCTGCTGCCGGACTAGCGGGAGTGTGGACGAGCAGTACTTC. Protein product: CACCRTSGSVDEQYF.

This chain connects TRBV5-6 to TRBJ1-1, with D possibly TRBD1 on 5 matching bases. V was shortened by 0 bases and J by 11 bases, with 11 bases between the two germline ends. Per germline, CDR1 SGHDT and CDR2 YYEEEE. The CDR3 covers 12 residues. The CDR3 nucleotides are TGTGCCAGCAGCTTGGGGGGGTTCGTGGCTTTCTTT. Protein: CASSLGGFVAFF.

The chain recombines TRBV6-1 with TRBJ2-3; 8 bases fit TRBD1. The length of the CDR3 is 15 residues. The V and J ends lost 0 bases and 1 base, in that order; junction bases with no gene match: 0. Germline V CDR1 and CDR2: MNHNS, SASEGT. The CDR3 region is CASSEAGQGTDTQYF. The DNA of the CDR3 is TGTGCCAGCAGTGAAGCGGGACAGGGCACAGATACGCAGTATTTT.

In this sample, this clone turned up a few times. The CDR3: CASSFGQGPREQYF. The CDR3 DNA reads as TGTGCCAGCAGTTTCGGACAGGGTCCCCGGGAGCAGTACTTC. The genes are TRBV27 and TRBJ2-7, with 8 bases lining up with TRBD1. Unmatched junction bases numbered 8, after V lost 3 bases and J lost 7 bases. CDR3 size: 14 residues. From germline, CDR1 is MNHEY and CDR2 SMNVEV (reference sequence).

This clone was seen a few times. This chain connects TRBV10-3 to TRBJ1-1; TRBD1 might be the D (5 bases). Trimming took off 11 bases at V and 4 bases at J, with 23 bases between the two ends. Germline V gene data show CDR1 as ENHRY and CDR2 as SYGVKD. The CDR3 runs to 15 residues. In nucleotides, the CDR3 is TGTGCCGCATCAGTGGGGACCGGGGGTGGCACTGAAGCTTTCTTT. This sequence encodes CAASVGTGGGTEAFF.

This clone was counted only a few times. The gene calls are TRBV28 and TRBJ2-1; tentative D call: TRBD1 (5 bases). The CDR3 loop spans 13 amino acids. Germline V lookup: CDR1 MDHEN, CDR2 SYDVKM. The V gene lost 8 bases and the J gene lost 6 bases, with 14 bases spanning the gap. DNA for the CDR3: TGTGCCAGCCTCGACAGTGATAGCAATGAGCAGTTCTTC. Its translation: CASLDSDSNEQFF. Full variable domain (rest looked up from reference TRBV28 and TRBJ2-1): DVKVTQSSRYLVKRTGEKVFLECVQDMDHENMFWYRQDPGLGLRLIYFSYDVKMKEKGDIPEGYSVSREKKERFSLILESASTNQTSMYLCASLDSDSNEQFFGPGTRLTVL.

This chain links TRBV30 with TRBJ2-2; 10 nucleotides match TRBD1. The germline V gene has CDR1 GTSNPN and CDR2 SVGIG (reference sequence). The J segment lost 4 bases and the V segment lost 3 bases, leaving 5 bases of the junction unmatched. This CDR3 comprises 15 residues. The CDR3 region is CAWRPDRGRTGELFF. CDR3 in DNA: TGTGCCTGGAGGCCAGACAGGGGGCGCACCGGGGAGCTGTTTTTT.

Turning to this clone: A much larger clone is a single base away; this may be a read error. Additional DNA sequences in this sample encode the identical CDR3. V and J are TRBV6-4 and TRBJ2-1; TRBD2 might be the D (6 bases). CDR3 length: 15 residues. CDR1 and CDR2 (germline): MRHNA, SNTAGT. CDR3 protein: CASSEDTSSYNEQFF. Here the CDR3 DNA reads TGTGCCAGCAGTGAGGACACTAGCTCCTACAATGAGCAATTCTTC.

This chain links TRBV2 with TRBJ2-7; D unresolved. The CDR3 is 14 amino acids. CDR1 and CDR2 (germline): SNHLY, FYNNEI. The V gene lost 8 bases and the J gene lost 2 bases, with 16 bases spanning the gap. The chain's CDR3 is CASQSTVTAYEQYF. The CDR3 nucleotides read TGTGCCAGCCAAAGCACGGTAACCGCCTACGAGCAGTACTTC.

The chain employs TRBV9 and TRBJ1-5; D call uncertain. Germline V gene data show CDR1 as SGDLS and CDR2 as YYNGEE. V lost 10 bases and J 6 bases, leaving 17 bases between the germline ends. The CDR3 is 13 amino acids. CDR3: CASGGGMLQPQHF. In DNA form, the CDR3 reads TGTGCCTCAGGAGGAGGCATGCTTCAGCCCCAGCATTTT.

The gene calls are TRBV6-1 and TRBJ2-3; 9 nucleotides agree with TRBD2. V shed 4 bases and J 4 bases; nucleotides not matched to a gene: 9. Germline CDR1 is MNHNS and CDR2 is SASEGT. This CDR3 is built from 16 residues. DNA for the CDR3: TGTGCCAGCAGTGTGGTAACAGCGGGGGGCCCAGATACGCAGTATTTT. Amino acids: CASSVVTAGGPDTQYF.

The chain couples TRBV30 to TRBJ2-3; tentatively, D is TRBD2 (6 bases). CDR1 and CDR2 (germline): GTSNPN, SVGIG (reference sequence). The CDR3 is 12 residues long. Deletions cut 3 bases from V and 14 bases from J, with 18 bases between. Written as DNA, the CDR3 is TGTGCCTGGAGGGGGAAGGGACTGCACGGGTATTTT. Its protein product is CAWRGKGLHGYF.

This clone showed up just a few times. The J gene is TRBJ1-2, the V gene TRBV5-1; D may be TRBD1 (5 bases). Germline V gives CDR1 SGHRS, CDR2 YFSETQ. CDR3 length: 15 amino acids. Between the trimmed V and J ends, which lost 0 bases and 7 bases, there was a span of 16 bases. CDR3 in amino acids: CASSLEGREESGYTF. For the CDR3, the DNA is TGCGCCAGCAGCTTGGAGGGCAGGGAGGAGTCTGGCTACACCTTC.

V gene TRBV28 combines with J gene TRBJ2-1; TRBD2 agrees at 7 bases. Germline V CDR1 and CDR2: MDHEN, SYDVKM. V was clipped by 5 bases and J by 6 bases; unmatched bases: 13. The CDR3 consists of 16 residues. CDR3 in amino acids: CASSPPGLPTSNEQFF. As DNA, the CDR3 is TGTGCCAGCAGTCCCCCGGGACTACCCACATCCAATGAGCAGTTCTTC.

The rearrangement uses TRBV7-9 and TRBJ1-5; possibly TRBD1 for D (6 bases). Trimming took off 0 bases at V and 2 bases at J, with 8 bases between the two ends. CDR3 length equals 15 residues. The V gene's germline CDR1 is SEHNR and CDR2 FQNEAQ (reference sequence). CDR3 DNA: TGTGCCAGCAGCTTAGCGGCAGGGGGCAATCAGCCCCAGCATTTT. It translates to CASSLAAGGNQPQHF.

Concerning this clone itself: Only one base separates this from a far larger clonotype, so it likely reflects a read error. The conserved final phenylalanine or tryptophan is absent from the CDR3, which likely points to a read error. This chain uses TRBV4-2 with TRBJ2-7; 10 bases map to TRBD2. Germline V gives CDR1 LGHNA, CDR2 YNFKEQ. CDR3 length: 15 amino acids. Unmatched junction bases numbered 7, after V lost 4 bases and J lost 4 bases. The CDR3 is CASSLAGGLVYEQYL. The CDR3 region has the DNA TGTGCCAGCAGCCTAGCGGGAGGATTAGTGTACGAGCAGTACTTA.

On this clone itself: With only one base between it and a far larger clone, this is likely a read error. In the same sample, other DNA sequences code for this CDR3. The chain joins TRBV9 to TRBJ2-5; 13 bases line up with TRBD2. CDR3 length: 16 residues. Losses at the gene ends were 3 bases for V and 11 bases for J; bases not matched to a gene: 13. CDR1 is SGDLS, CDR2 YYNGEE, per germline. The CDR3 nucleotides read TGTGCCAGCAGCGGACTAGCGGGAGGTAGGTCGGTTGAGCAGTACTTC. Translating gives CASSGLAGGRSVEQYF.

The V gene is TRBV28, the J gene TRBJ2-7, with D tentatively TRBD1 (5 bases). V lost 8 bases and J 1 base, leaving 12 bases between the germline ends. This CDR3 has 13 amino acids. CDR1 and CDR2 from the germline V gene are MDHEN and SYDVKM. The CDR3 sequence: CASEWAGSYEQYF. CDR3 bases: TGTGCCAGCGAGTGGGCAGGGTCCTACGAGCAGTACTTC.

As to this clone: Other nucleotide sequences in the sample specify the same CDR3. The CDR3 DNA follows: TGCGCCAGCAGCTTGAGGCAGGGAAACACCGGGGAGCTGTTTTTT. The encoded protein is CASSLRQGNTGELFF. The gene calls are TRBV5-1 and TRBJ2-2, with a tentative D call TRBD1 (5 bases). The CDR3 loop spans 15 amino acids. Germline CDR1 SGHRS, CDR2 YFSETQ. V gave up 1 base and J gave up 2 bases, with 9 bases separating them.

This clone was recorded a few times. The same CDR3 also results from other DNA sequences found in this sample. The V and J genes are TRBV6-4 and TRBJ2-3; D is ambiguous. Germline CDR1 reads MRHNA; CDR2 reads SNTAGT. This CDR3 comprises 13 residues. The germline V and J ends were trimmed by 3 bases and 2 bases, with 6 bases remaining between them. In nucleotides, the CDR3 is TGTGCCAGCAGTGAGGAAGACACAGATACGCAGTATTTT. This codes for CASSEEDTDTQYF.

Concerning this clone: One end of the junction varies from germline; a read error may be responsible. The same CDR3 can be traced to other DNA sequences in this sample. The chain is built from TRBV10-3 and TRBJ2-1; 9 bases are a match to TRBD2. This CDR3 is 15 amino acids long. Germline-derived CDR1 and CDR2 are ENHRY and SYGVKD. The CDR3 is CAIRATSGGVLEQFF. In DNA, the CDR3 is TGCGCCATCAGGGCGACTAGCGGTGGGGTTTTGGAGCAGTTCTTC.